The present T cell receptor (beta chain) was sequenced within a study of patients and donors after allogeneic stem cell transplantation. In this sample, this clonotype turned up a few times. One entry per CDR3 protein results from TCRdb running MiXCR on the RT-PCR reads. The top ten clones hold around 6% of a sample with about a million distinct CDR3 sequences, about 20% of them seen once. The receptor was derived from a human donor who was either an allogeneic HSCT recipient or a stem cell or donor lymphocyte infusion donor (not recorded which). It is not recorded whose cells these are; they may come from a transplant donor. What was sequenced was blood, either unsorted or a sorted T cell fraction (not recorded which).

The CDR3 loop is CSAVSGTGTDTQYF. The CDR3 DNA sequence: TGCAGTGCTGTCAGCGGGACCGGCACAGATACGCAGTATTTT. The rearrangement joins TRBV20-1 to TRBJ2-3; TRBD2 aligns across 7 bases. With 5 bases clipped from V and 1 base from J, the junction kept 6 bases outside the gene matches. This CDR3 is built from 14 residues. Germline V gene data show CDR1 as DFQATT and CDR2 as SNEGSKA (reference sequence).